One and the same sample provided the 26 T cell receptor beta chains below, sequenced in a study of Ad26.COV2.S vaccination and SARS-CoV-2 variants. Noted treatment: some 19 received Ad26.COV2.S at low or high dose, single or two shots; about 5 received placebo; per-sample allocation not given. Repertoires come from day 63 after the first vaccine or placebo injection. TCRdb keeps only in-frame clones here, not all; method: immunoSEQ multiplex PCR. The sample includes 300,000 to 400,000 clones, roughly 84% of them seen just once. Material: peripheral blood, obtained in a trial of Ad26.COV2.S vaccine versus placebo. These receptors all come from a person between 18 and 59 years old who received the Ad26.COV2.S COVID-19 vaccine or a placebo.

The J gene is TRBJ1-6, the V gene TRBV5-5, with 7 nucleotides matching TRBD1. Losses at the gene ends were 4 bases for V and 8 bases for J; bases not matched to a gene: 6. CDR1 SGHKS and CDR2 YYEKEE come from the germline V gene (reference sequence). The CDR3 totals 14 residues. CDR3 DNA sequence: TGTGCCAGCAGCACGGACAGGAAGTATTCACCCCTCCACTTT. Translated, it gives CASSTDRKYSPLHF.

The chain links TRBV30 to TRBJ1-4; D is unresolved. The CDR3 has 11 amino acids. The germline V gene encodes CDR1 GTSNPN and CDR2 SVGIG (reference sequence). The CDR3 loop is CASDGNEKLFF. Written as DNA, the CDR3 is TGTGCTTCGGATGGGAATGAAAAACTGTTTTTT. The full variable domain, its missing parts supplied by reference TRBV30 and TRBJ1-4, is SQTIHQWPATLVQPVGSPLSLECTVEGTSNPNLYWYRQAAGRGLQLLFYSVGIGQISSEVPQNLSASRPQDRQFILSSKKLLLSDSGFYLCASDGNEKLFFGSGTQLSVL.

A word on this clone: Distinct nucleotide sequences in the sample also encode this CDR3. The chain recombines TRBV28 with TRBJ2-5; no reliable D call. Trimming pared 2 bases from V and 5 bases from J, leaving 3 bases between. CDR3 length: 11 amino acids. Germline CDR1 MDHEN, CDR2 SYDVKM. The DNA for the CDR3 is TGTGCCAGCAGTTTACGGGAGACCCAGTACTTC. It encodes CASSLRETQYF.

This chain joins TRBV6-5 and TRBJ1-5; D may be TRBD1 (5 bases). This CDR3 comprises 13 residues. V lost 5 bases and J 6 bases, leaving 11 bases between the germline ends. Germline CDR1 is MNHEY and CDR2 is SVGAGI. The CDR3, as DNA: TGTGCCAGCAGTCCCGGGGGAGCTCAGCCCCAGCATTTT. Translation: CASSPGGAQPQHF.

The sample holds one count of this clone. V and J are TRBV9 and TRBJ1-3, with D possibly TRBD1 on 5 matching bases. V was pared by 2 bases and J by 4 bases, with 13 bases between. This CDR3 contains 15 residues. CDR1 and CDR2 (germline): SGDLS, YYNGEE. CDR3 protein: CASSVGASGGNTIYF. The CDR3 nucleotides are TGTGCCAGCAGCGTCGGGGCCTCGGGAGGAAACACCATATATTTT.

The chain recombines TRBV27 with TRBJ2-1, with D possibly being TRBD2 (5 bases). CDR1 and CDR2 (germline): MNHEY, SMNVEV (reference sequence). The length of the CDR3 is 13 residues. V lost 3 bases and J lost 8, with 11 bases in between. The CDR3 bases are TGTGCCAGCAGTTTCTTTTGGGGAGATGAGCAGTTCTTC. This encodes CASSFFWGDEQFF.

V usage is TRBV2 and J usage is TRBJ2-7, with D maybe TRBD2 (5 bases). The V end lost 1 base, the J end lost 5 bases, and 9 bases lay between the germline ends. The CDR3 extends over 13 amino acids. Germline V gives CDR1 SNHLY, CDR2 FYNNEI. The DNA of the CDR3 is TGTGCCAGCAGTGAAGAGAGGGTCCACGAGCAGTACTTC. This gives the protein CASSEERVHEQYF.

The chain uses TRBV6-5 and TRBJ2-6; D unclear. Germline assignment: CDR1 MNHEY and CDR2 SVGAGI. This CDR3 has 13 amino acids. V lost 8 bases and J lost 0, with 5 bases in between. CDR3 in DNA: TGTGCCAGCGTAAGCTCTGGGGCCAACGTCCTGACTTTC. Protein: CASVSSGANVLTF.

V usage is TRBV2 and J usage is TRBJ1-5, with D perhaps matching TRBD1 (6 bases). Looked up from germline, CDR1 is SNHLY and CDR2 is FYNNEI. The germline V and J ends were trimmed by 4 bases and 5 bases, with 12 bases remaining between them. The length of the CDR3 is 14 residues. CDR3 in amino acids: CASSGTATDQPQHF. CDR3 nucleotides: TGTGCCAGCAGTGGGACAGCGACGGATCAGCCCCAGCATTTT.

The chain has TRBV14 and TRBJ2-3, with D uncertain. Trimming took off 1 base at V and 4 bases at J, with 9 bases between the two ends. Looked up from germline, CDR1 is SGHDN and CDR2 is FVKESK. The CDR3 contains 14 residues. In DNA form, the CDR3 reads TGTGCCAGCAGCCAAGCCGCGAGAGCAGATACGCAGTATTTT. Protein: CASSQAARADTQYF.

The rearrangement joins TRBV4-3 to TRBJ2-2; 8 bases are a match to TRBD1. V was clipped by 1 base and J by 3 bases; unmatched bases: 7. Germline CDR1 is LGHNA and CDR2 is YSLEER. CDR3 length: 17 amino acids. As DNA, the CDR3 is TGCGCCAGCAGCCAAGGTCCAGGACAGGGTGACACCGGGGAGCTGTTTTTT. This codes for CASSQGPGQGDTGELFF.

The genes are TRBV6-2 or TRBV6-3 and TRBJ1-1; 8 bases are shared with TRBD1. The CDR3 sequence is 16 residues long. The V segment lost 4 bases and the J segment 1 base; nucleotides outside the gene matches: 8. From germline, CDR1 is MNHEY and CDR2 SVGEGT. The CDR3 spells CASSFTAGTGNTEAFF. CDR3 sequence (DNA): TGTGCCAGCAGTTTCACCGCCGGGACAGGGAACACTGAAGCTTTCTTT.

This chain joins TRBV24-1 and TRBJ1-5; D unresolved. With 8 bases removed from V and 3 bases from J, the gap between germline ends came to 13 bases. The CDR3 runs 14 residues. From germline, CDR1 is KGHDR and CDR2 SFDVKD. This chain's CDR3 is CATNLPKTNQPQHF. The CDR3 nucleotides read TGTGCCACCAACCTCCCAAAAACCAATCAGCCCCAGCATTTT.

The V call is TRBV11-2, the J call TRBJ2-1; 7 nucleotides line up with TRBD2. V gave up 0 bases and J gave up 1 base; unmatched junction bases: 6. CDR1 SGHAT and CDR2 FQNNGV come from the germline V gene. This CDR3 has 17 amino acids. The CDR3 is CASSLDSGRLSYNEQFF. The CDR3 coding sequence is TGTGCCAGCAGCTTAGATTCCGGGAGGCTTTCCTACAATGAGCAGTTCTTC.

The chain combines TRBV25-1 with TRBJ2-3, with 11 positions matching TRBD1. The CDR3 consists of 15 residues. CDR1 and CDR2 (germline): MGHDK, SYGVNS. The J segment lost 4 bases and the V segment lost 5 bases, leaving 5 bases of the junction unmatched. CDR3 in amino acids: CASSSRTGGADTQYF. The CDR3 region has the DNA TGTGCCAGCAGTTCACGGACAGGGGGCGCAGATACGCAGTATTTT.

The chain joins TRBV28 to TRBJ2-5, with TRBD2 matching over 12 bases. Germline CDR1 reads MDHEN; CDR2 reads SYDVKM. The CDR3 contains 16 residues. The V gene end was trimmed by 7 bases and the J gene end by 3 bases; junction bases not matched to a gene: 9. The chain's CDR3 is CASTPGLAGPKETQYF. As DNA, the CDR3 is TGTGCCAGCACCCCCGGACTAGCGGGACCTAAAGAGACCCAGTACTTC.

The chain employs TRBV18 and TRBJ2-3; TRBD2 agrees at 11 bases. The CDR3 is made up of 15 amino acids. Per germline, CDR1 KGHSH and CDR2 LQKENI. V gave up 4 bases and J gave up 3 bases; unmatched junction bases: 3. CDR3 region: CASSQGLAATDTQYF. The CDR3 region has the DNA TGTGCCAGCTCACAGGGACTAGCGGCAACAGATACGCAGTATTTT.

CDR3 nucleotides: TGTGCCAGCAGTTTATCCGTCGGGGTCGTTCCCCTCCACTTT. This translates into CASSLSVGVVPLHF. V gene TRBV27 combines with J gene TRBJ1-6, with D hard to call. Per the germline V gene, CDR1 is MNHEY and CDR2 is SMNVEV (reference sequence). CDR3 length: 14 amino acids. The V and J ends lost 0 bases and 13 bases respectively, with 13 bases between them.

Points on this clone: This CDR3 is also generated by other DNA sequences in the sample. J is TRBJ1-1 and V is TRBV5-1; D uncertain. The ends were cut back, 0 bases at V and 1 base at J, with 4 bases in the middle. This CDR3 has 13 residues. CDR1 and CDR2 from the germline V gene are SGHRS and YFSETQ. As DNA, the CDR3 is TGCGCCAGCAGCTTGGGGAGGAACACTGAAGCTTTCTTT. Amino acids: CASSLGRNTEAFF.

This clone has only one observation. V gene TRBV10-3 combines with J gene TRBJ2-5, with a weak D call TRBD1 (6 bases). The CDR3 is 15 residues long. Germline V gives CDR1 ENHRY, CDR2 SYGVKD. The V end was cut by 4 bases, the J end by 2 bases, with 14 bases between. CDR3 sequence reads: CAISVFEQGQETQYF. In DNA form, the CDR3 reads TGTGCCATCAGTGTATTTGAACAGGGACAAGAGACCCAGTACTTC.

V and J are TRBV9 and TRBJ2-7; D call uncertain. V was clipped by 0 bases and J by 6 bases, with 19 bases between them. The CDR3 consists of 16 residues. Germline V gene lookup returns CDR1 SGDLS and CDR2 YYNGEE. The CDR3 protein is CASSVAGPGEPIEQYF. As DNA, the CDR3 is TGTGCCAGCAGCGTAGCTGGGCCAGGTGAGCCGATCGAGCAGTACTTC.

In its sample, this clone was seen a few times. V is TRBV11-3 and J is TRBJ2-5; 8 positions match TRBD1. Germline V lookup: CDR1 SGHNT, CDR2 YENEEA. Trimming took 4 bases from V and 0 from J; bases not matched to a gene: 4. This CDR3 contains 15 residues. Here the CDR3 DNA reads TGTGCCAGCAGCTCTGGGACAGGACACCAAGAGACCCAGTACTTC. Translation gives CASSSGTGHQETQYF.

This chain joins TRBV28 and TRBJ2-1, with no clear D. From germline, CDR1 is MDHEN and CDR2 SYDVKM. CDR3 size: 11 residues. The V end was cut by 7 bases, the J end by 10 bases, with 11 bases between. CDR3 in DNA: TGTGCCAGCATCAAAGACCCCGAGCAGTTCTTC. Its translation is CASIKDPEQFF.

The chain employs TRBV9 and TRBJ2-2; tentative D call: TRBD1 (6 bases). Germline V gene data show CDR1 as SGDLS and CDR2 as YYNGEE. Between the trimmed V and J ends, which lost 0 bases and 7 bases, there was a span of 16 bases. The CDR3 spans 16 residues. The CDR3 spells CASSVGGRGLHGELFF. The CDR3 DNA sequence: TGTGCCAGCAGCGTAGGGGGGCGAGGACTCCACGGGGAGCTGTTTTTT.

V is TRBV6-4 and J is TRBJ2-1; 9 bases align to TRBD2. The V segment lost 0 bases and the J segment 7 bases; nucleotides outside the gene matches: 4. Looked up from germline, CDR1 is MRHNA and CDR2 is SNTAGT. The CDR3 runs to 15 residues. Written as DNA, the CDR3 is TGTGCCAGCAGTGACTCGGCGGGAGGGCCAAATGAGCAGTTCTTC. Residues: CASSDSAGGPNEQFF.

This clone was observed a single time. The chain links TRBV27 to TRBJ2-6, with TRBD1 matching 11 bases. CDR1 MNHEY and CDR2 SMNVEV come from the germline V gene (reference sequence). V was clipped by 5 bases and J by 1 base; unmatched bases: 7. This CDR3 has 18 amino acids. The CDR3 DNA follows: TGTGCCAGCAGTCCATGGACAGGGGGCCGGTCTGGGGCCAACGTCCTGACTTTC. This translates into CASSPWTGGRSGANVLTF.